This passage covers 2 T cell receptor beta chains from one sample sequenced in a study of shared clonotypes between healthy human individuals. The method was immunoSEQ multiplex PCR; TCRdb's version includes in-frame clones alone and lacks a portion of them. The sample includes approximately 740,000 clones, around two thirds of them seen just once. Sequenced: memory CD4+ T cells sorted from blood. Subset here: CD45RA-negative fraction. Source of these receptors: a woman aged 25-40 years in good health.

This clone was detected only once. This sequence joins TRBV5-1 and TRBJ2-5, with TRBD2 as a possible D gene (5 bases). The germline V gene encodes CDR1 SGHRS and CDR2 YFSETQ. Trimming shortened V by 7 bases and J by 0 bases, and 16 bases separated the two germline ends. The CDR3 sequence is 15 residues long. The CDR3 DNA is TGCGCCAGCTCCGAGGGCAGATCTTACCAAGAGACCCAGTACTTC. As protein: CASSEGRSYQETQYF. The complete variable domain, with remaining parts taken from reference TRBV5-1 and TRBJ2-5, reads KAGVTQTPRYLIKTRGQQVTLSCSPISGHRSVSWYQQTPGQGLQFLFEYFSETQRNKGNFPGRFSGRQFSNSRSEMNVSTLELGDSALYLCASSEGRSYQETQYFGPGTRLLVL.

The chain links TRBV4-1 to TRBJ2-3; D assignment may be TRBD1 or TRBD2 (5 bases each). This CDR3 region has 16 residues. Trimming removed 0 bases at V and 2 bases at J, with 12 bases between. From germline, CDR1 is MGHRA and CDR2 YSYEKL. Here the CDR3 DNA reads TGCGCCAGCAGCCAAGAACCCGGGACGCTCACAGATACGCAGTATTTT. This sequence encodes CASSQEPGTLTDTQYF.